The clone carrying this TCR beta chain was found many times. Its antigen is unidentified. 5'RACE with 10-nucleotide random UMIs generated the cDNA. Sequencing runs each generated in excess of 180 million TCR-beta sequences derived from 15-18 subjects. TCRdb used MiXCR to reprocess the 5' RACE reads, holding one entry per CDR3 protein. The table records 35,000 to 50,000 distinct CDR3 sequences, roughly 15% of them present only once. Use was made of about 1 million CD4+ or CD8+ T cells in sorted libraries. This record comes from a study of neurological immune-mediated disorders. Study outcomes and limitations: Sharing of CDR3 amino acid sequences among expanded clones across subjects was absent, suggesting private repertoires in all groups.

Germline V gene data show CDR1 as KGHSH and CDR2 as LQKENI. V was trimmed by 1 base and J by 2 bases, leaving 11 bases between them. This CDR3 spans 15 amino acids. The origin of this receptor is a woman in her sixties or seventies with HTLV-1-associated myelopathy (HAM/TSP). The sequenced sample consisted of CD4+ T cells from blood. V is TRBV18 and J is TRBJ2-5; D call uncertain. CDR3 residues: CASSPRRLEQETQYF. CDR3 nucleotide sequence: TGTGCCAGCTCACCACGTCGATTAGAACAAGAGACCCAGTACTTC.